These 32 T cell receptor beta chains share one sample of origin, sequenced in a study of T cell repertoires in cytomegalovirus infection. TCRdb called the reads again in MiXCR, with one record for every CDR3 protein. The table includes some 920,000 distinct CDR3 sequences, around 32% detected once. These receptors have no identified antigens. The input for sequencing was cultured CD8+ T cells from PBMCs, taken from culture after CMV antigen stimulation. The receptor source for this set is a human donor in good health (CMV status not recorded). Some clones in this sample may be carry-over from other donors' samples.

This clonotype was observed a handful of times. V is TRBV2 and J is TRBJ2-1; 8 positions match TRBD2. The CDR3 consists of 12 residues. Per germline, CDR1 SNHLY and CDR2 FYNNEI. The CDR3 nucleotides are TGTTTCAGCGGGGGCGGGGTAAATGAGCAGTTCTTC. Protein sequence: CFSGGGVNEQFF. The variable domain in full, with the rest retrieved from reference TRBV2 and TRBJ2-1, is EPEVTQTPSHQVTQMGQEVILRCVPISNHLYFYWYRQILGQKVEFLVSFYNNEISEKSEIFDDQFSVERPDGSNFTLKIRSTKLEDSAMYFCFSGGGVNEQFFGPGTRLTVL.

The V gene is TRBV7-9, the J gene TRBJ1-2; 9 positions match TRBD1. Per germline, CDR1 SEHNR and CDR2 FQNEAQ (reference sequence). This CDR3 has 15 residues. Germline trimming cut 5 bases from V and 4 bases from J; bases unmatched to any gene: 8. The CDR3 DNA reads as TGTGCCAGCAGCACCTGGACAGGGGACGTCTATGGCTACACCTTC. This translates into CASSTWTGDVYGYTF.

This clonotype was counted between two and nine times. In nucleotides, the CDR3 is TGTGCCAGCAGAACCGAACAGGGGCACACTGAAGCTTTCTTT. Residues: CASRTEQGHTEAFF. This sequence joins TRBV6-1 and TRBJ1-1; TRBD1 matches 7 bases. V dropped 6 bases and J dropped 3; count of bases not matched to a gene: 7. The CDR3 spans 14 residues. Germline V lookup: CDR1 MNHNS, CDR2 SASEGT.

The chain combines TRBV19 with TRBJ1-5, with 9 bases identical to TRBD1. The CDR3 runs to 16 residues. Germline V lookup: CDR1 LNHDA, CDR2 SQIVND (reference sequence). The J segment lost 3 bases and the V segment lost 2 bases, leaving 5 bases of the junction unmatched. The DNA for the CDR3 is TGTGCCAGTAGTATAATTGGGACAGGGACCAATCAGCCCCAGCATTTT. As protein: CASSIIGTGTNQPQHF.

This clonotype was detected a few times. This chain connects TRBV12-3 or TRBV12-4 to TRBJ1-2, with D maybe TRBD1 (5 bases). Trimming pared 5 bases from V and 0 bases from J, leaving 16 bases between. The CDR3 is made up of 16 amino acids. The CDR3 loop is CASSPPDSQANYGYTF. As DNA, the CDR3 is TGTGCCAGCAGTCCCCCCGACAGTCAAGCTAACTATGGCTACACCTTC.

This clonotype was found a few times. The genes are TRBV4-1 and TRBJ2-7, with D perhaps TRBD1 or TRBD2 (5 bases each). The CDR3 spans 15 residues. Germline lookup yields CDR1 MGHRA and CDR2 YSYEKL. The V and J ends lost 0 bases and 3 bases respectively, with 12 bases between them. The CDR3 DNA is TGCGCCAGCAGCCAAGATCAAGGGACCGACTACGAGCAGTACTTC. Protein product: CASSQDQGTDYEQYF.

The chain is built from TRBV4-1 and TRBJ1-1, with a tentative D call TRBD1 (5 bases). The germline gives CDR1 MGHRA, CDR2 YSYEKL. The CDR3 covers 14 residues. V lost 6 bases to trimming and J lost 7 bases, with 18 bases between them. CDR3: CASSPGAAKNEAFF. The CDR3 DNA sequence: TGCGCCAGCAGTCCTGGGGCCGCGAAGAATGAAGCTTTCTTT.

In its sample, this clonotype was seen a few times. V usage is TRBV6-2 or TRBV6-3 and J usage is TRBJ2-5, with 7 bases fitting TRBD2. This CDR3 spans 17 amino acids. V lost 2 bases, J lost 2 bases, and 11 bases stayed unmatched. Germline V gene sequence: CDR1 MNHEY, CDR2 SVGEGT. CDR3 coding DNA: TGTGCCAGCAGTTACGTCGTTGGGGGGGGGGAACAAGAGACCCAGTACTTC. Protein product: CASSYVVGGGEQETQYF.

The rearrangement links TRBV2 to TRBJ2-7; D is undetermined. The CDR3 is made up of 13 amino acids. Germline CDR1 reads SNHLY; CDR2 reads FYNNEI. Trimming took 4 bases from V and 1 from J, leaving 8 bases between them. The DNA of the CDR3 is TGTGCCAGCAGTGTGGTCCGTTCCTACGAGCAGTACTTC. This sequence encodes CASSVVRSYEQYF.

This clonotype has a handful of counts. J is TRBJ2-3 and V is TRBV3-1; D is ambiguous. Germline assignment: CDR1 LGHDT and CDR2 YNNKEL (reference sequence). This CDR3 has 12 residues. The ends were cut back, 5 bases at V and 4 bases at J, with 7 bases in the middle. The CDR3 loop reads CASSIQADTQYF. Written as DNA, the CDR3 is TGTGCCAGCAGCATCCAGGCAGATACGCAGTATTTT.

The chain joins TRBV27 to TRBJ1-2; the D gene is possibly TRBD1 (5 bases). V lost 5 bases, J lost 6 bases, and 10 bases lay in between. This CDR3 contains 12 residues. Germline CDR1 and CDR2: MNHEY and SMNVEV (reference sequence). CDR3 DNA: TGTGCCAGCAGTGGGCGGGGGAATGGCTACACCTTC. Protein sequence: CASSGRGNGYTF.

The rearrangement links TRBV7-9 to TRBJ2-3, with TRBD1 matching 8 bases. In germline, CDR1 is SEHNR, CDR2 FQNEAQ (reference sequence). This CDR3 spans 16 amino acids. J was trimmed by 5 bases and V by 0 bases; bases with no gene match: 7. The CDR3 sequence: CASSLAQGATEDTQYF. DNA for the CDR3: TGTGCCAGCAGCTTAGCGCAGGGGGCGACGGAAGATACGCAGTATTTT.

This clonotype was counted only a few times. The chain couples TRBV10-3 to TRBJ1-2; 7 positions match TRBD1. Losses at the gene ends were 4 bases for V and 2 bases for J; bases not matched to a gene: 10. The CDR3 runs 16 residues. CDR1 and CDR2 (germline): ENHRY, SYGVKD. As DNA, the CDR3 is TGTGCCATCAGTGGTCCTTCTGACAGGGCCAACTATGGCTACACCTTC. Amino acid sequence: CAISGPSDRANYGYTF.

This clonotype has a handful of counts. The chain's CDR3 is CASSSGQGGDEQYF. DNA for the CDR3: TGTGCCAGCAGTTCAGGACAGGGAGGCGACGAGCAGTACTTC. The V call is TRBV6-8, the J call TRBJ2-7; 8 bases are a match to TRBD1. This CDR3 is 14 amino acids long. With 4 bases clipped from V and 5 bases from J, the junction kept 7 bases outside the gene matches. CDR1 is MNHGY and CDR2 is SAAAGT in the germline V gene.

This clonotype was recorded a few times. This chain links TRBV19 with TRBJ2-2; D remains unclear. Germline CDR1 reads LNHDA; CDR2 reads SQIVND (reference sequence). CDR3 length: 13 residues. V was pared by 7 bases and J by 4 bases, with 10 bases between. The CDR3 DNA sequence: TGTGCCAGTATCGCCGGGCCCACCGGGGAGCTGTTTTTT. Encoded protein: CASIAGPTGELFF.

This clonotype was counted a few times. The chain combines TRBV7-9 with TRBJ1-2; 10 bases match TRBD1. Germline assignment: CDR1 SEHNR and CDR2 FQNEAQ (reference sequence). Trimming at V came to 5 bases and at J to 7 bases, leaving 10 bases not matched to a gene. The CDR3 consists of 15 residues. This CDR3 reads CASSRLGTGDFGYTF. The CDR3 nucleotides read TGTGCCAGCAGCCGTCTCGGGACAGGGGACTTTGGCTACACCTTC.

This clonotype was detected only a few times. In nucleotides, the CDR3 is TGTGCCAGCAGTGAGACTAGCGGGGGTTCGGAGACCCAGTACTTC. It encodes CASSETSGGSETQYF. The chain links TRBV6-1 to TRBJ2-5, with 12 positions matching TRBD2. The germline V gene has CDR1 MNHNS and CDR2 SASEGT. The trim removed 3 bases at V and 5 bases at J, leaving 4 bases unmatched. There are 15 residues in the CDR3.

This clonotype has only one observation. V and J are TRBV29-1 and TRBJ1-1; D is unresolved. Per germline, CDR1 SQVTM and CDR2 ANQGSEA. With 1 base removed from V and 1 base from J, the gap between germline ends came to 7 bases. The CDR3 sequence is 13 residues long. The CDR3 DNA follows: TGCAGCGTTGAAGGCCGGGAGAACACTGAAGCTTTCTTT. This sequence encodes CSVEGRENTEAFF.

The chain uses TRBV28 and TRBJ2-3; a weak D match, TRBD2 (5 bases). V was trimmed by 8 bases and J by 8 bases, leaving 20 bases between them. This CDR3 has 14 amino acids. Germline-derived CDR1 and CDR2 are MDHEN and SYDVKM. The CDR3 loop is CASFTRDGSPTQYF. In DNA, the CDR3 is TGTGCCAGCTTCACCCGGGATGGGAGTCCTACGCAGTATTTT.

The CDR3 DNA reads as TGTGCCAGCAGCTTGGTGGCGGCCAATGAGCAGTTCTTC. Amino acids: CASSLVAANEQFF. The chain couples TRBV5-6 to TRBJ2-1; D uncertain. The CDR3 loop spans 13 amino acids. Germline values: CDR1 SGHDT, CDR2 YYEEEE. V lost 0 bases to trimming and J lost 6 bases, with 7 bases between them.

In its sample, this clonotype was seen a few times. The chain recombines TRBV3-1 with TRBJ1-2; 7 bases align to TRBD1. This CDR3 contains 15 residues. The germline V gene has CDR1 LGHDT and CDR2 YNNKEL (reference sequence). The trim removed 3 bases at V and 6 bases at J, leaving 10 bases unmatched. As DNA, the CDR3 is TGTGCCAGCAGCCAGACGGGACAGACAACAGATGGCTACACCTTC. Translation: CASSQTGQTTDGYTF.

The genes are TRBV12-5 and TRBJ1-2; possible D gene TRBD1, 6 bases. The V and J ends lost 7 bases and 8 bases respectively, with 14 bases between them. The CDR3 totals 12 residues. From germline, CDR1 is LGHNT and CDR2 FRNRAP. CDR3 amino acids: CASARGGGGYTF. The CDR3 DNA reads TGTGCTAGTGCCCGAGGGGGAGGAGGCTACACCTTC.

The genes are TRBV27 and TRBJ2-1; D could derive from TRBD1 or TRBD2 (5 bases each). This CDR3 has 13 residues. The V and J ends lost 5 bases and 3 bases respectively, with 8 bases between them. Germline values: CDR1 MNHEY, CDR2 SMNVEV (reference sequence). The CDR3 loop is CASSEGYYNEQFF. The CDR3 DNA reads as TGTGCCAGCAGTGAGGGGTACTACAATGAGCAGTTCTTC.

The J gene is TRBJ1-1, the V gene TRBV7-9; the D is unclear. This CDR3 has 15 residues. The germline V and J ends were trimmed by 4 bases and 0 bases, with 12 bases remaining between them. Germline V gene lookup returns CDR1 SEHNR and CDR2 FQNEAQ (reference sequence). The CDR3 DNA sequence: TGTGCCAGCAGCTCCCGGCGGGGTATGAACACTGAAGCTTTCTTT. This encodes CASSSRRGMNTEAFF.

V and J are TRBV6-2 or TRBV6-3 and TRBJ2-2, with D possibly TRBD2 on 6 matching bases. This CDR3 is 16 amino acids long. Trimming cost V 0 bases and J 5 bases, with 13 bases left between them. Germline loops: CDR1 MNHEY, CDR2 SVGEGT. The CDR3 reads CASSYSFGRRTGELFF. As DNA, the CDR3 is TGTGCCAGCAGTTACTCGTTTGGGAGGAGGACCGGGGAGCTGTTTTTT.

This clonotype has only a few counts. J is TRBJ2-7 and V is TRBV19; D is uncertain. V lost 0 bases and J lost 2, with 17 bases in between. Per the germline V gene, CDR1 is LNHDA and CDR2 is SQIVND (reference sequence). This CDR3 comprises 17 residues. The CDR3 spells CASSIDLRKDGPYEQYF. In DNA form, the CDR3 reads TGTGCCAGTAGTATAGATCTTAGAAAGGACGGACCCTACGAGCAGTACTTC.

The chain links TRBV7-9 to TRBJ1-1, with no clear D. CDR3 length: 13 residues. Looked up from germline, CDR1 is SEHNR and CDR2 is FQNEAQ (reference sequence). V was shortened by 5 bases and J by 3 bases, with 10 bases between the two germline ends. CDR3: CASSPVSDTEAFF. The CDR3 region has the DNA TGTGCCAGCAGCCCCGTCTCAGACACTGAAGCTTTCTTT.

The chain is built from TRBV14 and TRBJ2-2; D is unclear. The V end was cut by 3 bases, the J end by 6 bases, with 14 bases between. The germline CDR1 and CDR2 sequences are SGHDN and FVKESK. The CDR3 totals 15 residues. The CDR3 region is CASSQISASPGELFF. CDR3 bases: TGTGCCAGCAGCCAGATTTCGGCCAGTCCCGGGGAGCTGTTTTTT.

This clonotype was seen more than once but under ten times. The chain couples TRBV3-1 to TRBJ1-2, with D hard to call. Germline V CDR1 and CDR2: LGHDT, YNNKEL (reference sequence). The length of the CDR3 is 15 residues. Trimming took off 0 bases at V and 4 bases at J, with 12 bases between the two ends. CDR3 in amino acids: CASSQDIGSVYGYTF. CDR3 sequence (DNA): TGTGCCAGCAGCCAAGATATTGGGAGCGTCTATGGCTACACCTTC.

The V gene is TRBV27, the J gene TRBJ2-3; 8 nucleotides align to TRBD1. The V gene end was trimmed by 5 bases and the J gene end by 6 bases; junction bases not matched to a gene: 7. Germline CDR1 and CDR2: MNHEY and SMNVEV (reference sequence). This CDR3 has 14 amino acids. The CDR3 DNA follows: TGTGCCAGCAGTGGAGGACAGGGATCCGATACGCAGTATTTT. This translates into CASSGGQGSDTQYF.

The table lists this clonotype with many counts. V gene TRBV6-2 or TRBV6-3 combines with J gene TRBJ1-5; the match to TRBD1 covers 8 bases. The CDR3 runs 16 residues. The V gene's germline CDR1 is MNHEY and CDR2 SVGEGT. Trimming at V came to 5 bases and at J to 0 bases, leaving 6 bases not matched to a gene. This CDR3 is CASSPNRGNSNQPQHF. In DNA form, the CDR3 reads TGTGCCAGCAGTCCTAACAGGGGGAATAGCAATCAGCCCCAGCATTTT.

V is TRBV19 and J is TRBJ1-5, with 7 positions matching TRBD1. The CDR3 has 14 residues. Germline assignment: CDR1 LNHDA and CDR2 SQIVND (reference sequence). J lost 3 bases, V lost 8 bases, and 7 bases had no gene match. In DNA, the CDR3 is TGTGCCAGTCGGAACAGGGGCCTCAATCAGCCCCAGCATTTT. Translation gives CASRNRGLNQPQHF. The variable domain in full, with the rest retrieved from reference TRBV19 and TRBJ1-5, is DGGITQSPKYLFRKEGQNVTLSCEQNLNHDAMYWYRQDPGQGLRLIYYSQIVNDFQKGDIAEGYSVSREKKESFPLTVTSAQKNPTAFYLCASRNRGLNQPQHFGDGTRLSIL.